The rows below give T cell receptor beta chains drawn from one sample of a study of T-cell reconstitution after alpha-beta-depleted transplantation in children. Each CDR3 protein gets one entry after TCRdb re-called the PCR reads with MiXCR. The sample lists about 420,000 distinct CDR3 sequences, 11% occurring once. Sequenced here: PBMCs from the stem cell graft donor, sampled from the stem cell graft. These receptors were taken from a human donor who donated a stem cell graft to a child with acute myeloid leukemia. The CDR3 runs from the conserved cysteine through the conserved F or W. The order of the fields is J gene, clone size, V gene, D gene, CDR3 protein, CDR3 DNA. D genes are given only for firm matches. Only part of the rows carry a size: once, few, many, or a class if the clone is expanded.

>TRBJ1-1|.|TRBV19|TRBD1
CASSPRTGGLKAFF
TGTGCCAGTAGTCCTAGGACAGGGGGCCTTAAAGCTTTCTTT
>TRBJ2-5|few|TRBV20-1|TRBD2
CSASAVSGRETQYF
TGCAGTGCTAGCGCCGTAAGCGGGAGAGAGACCCAGTACTTC
>TRBJ2-7|few|TRBV7-3|.
CASSWGGGGEQYF
TGTGCCAGCAGCTGGGGTGGGGGAGGCGAGCAGTACTTC
>TRBJ2-7|many|TRBV7-6|.
CASSPTPGANYEQYF
TGTGCCAGCAGCCCAACCCCTGGGGCTAACTACGAGCAGTACTTC
>TRBJ2-5|.|TRBV20-1|.
CSAHRGGGQETQYF
TGCAGTGCACATCGAGGGGGGGGCCAAGAGACCCAGTACTTC
>TRBJ2-5|many|TRBV20-1|TRBD1
CSACTGGQETQYF
TGCAGTGCTTGTACAGGGGGCCAAGAGACCCAGTACTTC
>TRBJ2-1|many|TRBV12-3/TRBV12-4|TRBD1
CASRGTGSEEQFF
TGTGCCAGCAGGGGGACAGGTTCGGAAGAGCAGTTCTTC
>TRBJ1-4|few|TRBV7-9|TRBD1
CASSPPRTGTEEKLFF
TGTGCCAGCAGCCCCCCCCGGACAGGGACGGAGGAAAAACTGTTTTTT
>TRBJ2-2|many|TRBV5-1|.
CASSLLASNTGELFF
TGCGCCAGCAGCTTGCTAGCGTCCAACACCGGGGAGCTGTTTTTT
>TRBJ2-5|.|TRBV12-3/TRBV12-4|.
CASRRTKQETQYF
TGTGCCAGCAGGCGGACAAAGCAAGAGACCCAGTACTTC
>TRBJ2-3|few|TRBV7-2|.
CASSLDGTPTDTQYF
TGTGCCAGCAGCCTAGACGGGACCCCCACAGATACGCAGTATTTT
>TRBJ2-3|.|TRBV7-8|.
CASTRGGGPDTQYF
TGTGCCAGCACCAGGGGGGGGGGCCCAGATACGCAGTATTTT
>TRBJ1-5|few|TRBV20-1|TRBD1
CSAYIQGGHQPQHF
TGCAGTGCTTATATACAGGGGGGGCATCAGCCCCAGCATTTT
>TRBJ1-2|.|TRBV20-1|TRBD1
CSARDPTGNYGYTF
TGCAGTGCTAGAGATCCGACAGGGAACTATGGCTACACCTTC
>TRBJ2-1|few|TRBV12-3/TRBV12-4|.
CASSPKGAPNEQFF
TGTGCCAGCAGTCCCAAAGGGGCCCCAAATGAGCAGTTCTTC
>TRBJ1-6|.|TRBV7-6|TRBD1
CASSLAGGQHNSPLHF
TGTGCCAGCAGCTTAGCCGGGGGACAGCATAATTCACCCCTCCACTTT
>TRBJ2-3|.|TRBV11-2|.
CASSLGSPRSTDTQYF
TGTGCCAGCAGCTTAGGTAGCCCGAGAAGCACAGATACGCAGTATTTT
>TRBJ2-5|many|TRBV9|.
CASSVQGFQAETQYF
TGTGCCAGCAGCGTCCAGGGGTTTCAGGCAGAGACCCAGTACTTC